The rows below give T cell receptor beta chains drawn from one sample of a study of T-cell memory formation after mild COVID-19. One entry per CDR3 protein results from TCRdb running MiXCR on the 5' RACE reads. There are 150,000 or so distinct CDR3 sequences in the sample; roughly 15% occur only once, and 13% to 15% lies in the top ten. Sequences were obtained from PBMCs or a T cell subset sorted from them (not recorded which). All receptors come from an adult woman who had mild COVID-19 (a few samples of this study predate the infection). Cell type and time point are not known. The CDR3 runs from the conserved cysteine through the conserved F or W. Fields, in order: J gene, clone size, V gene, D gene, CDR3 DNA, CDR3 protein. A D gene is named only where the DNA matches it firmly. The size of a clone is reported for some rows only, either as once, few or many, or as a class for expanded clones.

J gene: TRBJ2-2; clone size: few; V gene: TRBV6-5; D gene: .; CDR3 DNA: TGTGCCAGCAGTTACTCGAGGGACGCGAACACCGGGGAGCTGTTTTTT; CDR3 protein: CASSYSRDANTGELFF
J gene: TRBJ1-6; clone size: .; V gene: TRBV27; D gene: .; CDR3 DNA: TGTGCCAGCAGTTTAGAGGGGTTTTCCTATAATTCACCCCTCCACTTT; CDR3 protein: CASSLEGFSYNSPLHF
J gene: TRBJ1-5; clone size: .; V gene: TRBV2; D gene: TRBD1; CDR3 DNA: TGTGCCAGCACCAGAGGGACAGGGCATCAGCCCCAGCATTTT; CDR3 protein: CASTRGTGHQPQHF
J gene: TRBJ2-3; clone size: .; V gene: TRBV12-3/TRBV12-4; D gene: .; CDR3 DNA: TGTGCCAGCAGTTTCAGGGCAGGGGAGGAATCAGATACGCAGTATTTT; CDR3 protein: CASSFRAGEESDTQYF
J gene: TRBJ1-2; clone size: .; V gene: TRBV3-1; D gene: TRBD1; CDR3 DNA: TGTGCCAGCAGCCAAGAAGGGACAGGGGGCCCCTATGGCTACACCTTC; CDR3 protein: CASSQEGTGGPYGYTF
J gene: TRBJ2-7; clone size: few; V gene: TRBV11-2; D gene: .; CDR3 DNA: TGTGCCAGCAGCTCTTCATTTATAGCCTACGAGCAGTACTTC; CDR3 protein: CASSSSFIAYEQYF
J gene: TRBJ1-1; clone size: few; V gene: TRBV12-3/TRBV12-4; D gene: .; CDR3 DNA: TGTGCCAGCAGTCCCCGCGGGGGGTCGAACACTGAAGCTTTCTTT; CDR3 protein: CASSPRGGSNTEAFF
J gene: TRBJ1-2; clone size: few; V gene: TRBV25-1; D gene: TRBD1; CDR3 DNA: TGTGCCAGCAGTGTGGCGGGACAGCCTAACTATGGCTACACCTTC; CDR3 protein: CASSVAGQPNYGYTF
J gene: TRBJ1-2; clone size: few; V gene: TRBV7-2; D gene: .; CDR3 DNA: TGTGCCAGCAGCTTAGGTGGGGGCGCTGGGGGCTACACCTTC; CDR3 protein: CASSLGGGAGGYTF
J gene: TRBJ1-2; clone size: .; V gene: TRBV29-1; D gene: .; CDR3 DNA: TGCAGCGTTGGGGACGAGGGAGTTGGTGGCTACACCTTC; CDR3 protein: CSVGDEGVGGYTF
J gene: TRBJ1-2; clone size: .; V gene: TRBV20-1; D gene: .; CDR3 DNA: TGCAGTGAGACGATACAGGGAAACTATGGCTACACCTTC; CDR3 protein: CSETIQGNYGYTF
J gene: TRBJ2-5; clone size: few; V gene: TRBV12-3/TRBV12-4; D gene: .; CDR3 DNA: TGTGCCAGCAGTTTCGAACCTCGGTACGGAGAGGAGACCCAGTACTTC; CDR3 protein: CASSFEPRYGEETQYF
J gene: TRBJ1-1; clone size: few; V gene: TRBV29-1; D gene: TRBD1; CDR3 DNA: TGCAGCGTTAAACACAGGGGCACTGAAGCTTTCTTT; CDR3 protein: CSVKHRGTEAFF
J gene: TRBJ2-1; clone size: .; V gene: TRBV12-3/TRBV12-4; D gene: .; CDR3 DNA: TGTGCCAGCAGTTTAGTCGCGGTTACGGCTGAGCAGTTCTTC; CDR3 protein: CASSLVAVTAEQFF
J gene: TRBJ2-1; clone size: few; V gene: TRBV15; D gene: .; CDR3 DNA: TGTGCCACCAGAGCGGCGGGAAGGGTCAATGAGCAGTTCTTC; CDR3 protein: CATRAAGRVNEQFF
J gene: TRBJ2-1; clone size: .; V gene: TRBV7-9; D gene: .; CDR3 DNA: TGTGCCAGCAGCCGAGCGCAGGGCCCCTACAATGAGCAGTTCTTC; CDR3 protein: CASSRAQGPYNEQFF